This TCR beta chain comes out of a study of blood T cell repertoires in COVID-19. Study in general: COVID-19 samples collected from the United States, Italy and Spain covered acute and convalescent phases.

Trimming at V came to 3 bases and at J to 0 bases, leaving 10 bases not matched to a gene. This CDR3 is built from 18 residues. The germline CDR1 and CDR2 sequences are SGDLS and YYNGEE. Methods used by the authors: It was from reference gene primer amplification that nucleated cell counts were estimated. Measured with immunoSEQ multiplex PCR; TCRdb has only the in-frame clones, and not every one. V, J and clone size are those of that table, while D and trimming were read from the DNA. Seen here are a few hundred thousand clones, around 84% observed once, and the top ten hold 4.1%. The chain uses TRBV9 and TRBJ2-1; 9 bases fit TRBD2. The sample comprised PBMCs or T cells enriched from blood (not recorded which). The receptor's source is a young man with acute COVID-19. Here the CDR3 reads CASSAYGGSGSSYNEQFF. For the CDR3, the DNA is TGTGCCAGCAGCGCTTATGGGGGTAGCGGGAGCTCCTACAATGAGCAGTTCTTC.